Below, 25 T cell receptor beta chains from the same sample are listed, as sequenced in a study of T cell responses to AZD1222 COVID-19 vaccine. Generated by immunoSEQ multiplex PCR, the TCRdb table keeps only in-frame clones and is missing some. The profile covers 140,000 or so clones, with around 90% appearing a single time and about 5% taken by the ten largest. The sample here was peripheral blood, taken 28 days after the second dose of the MenACWY control vaccine. These receptors were obtained from an adult who received the MenACWY meningococcal vaccine as a control.

V and J are TRBV6-5 and TRBJ1-5; D is ambiguous. CDR3 length: 13 amino acids. Trimming removed 6 bases from V and 0 bases from J, with 6 bases in between. The germline V gene has CDR1 MNHEY and CDR2 SVGAGI. The DNA for the CDR3 is TGTGCCAGCAGCGGGGATAGCAATCAGCCCCAGCATTTT. Protein product: CASSGDSNQPQHF.

The J gene is TRBJ1-2, the V gene TRBV7-9, with 7 positions matching TRBD1. Germline V lookup: CDR1 SEHNR, CDR2 FQNEAQ (reference sequence). The CDR3 sequence is 14 residues long. Trimming at V came to 2 bases and at J to 6 bases, leaving 6 bases not matched to a gene. CDR3 amino acids: CASSLTFDRDGYTF. The CDR3 nucleotides are TGTGCCAGCAGCTTAACTTTTGACAGGGATGGCTACACCTTC.

Details on this clone: Other DNA sequences from this sample encode an identical CDR3 as well. The rearrangement uses TRBV5-1 and TRBJ2-7, with TRBD2 as a possible D gene (6 bases). CDR3 length: 14 residues. The V end lost 2 bases, the J end lost 0 bases, and 9 bases lay between the germline ends. Germline V gene sequence: CDR1 SGHRS, CDR2 YFSETQ. This CDR3 is CASSFGGGSYEQYF. Here the CDR3 DNA reads TGCGCCAGCAGCTTCGGGGGAGGCTCCTACGAGCAGTACTTC.

The gene calls are TRBV7-6 and TRBJ1-3; no clear D gene. Trimming left V 1 base short and J 0 bases short, with 4 bases between. The CDR3 length is 14 residues. From germline, CDR1 is SGHVS and CDR2 FNYEAQ. CDR3 loop: CASSLGGSGNTIYF. The CDR3 coding sequence is TGTGCCAGCAGCTTAGGTGGCTCTGGAAACACCATATATTTT.

The J gene is TRBJ1-5, the V gene TRBV4-1; tentative D call: TRBD1 (5 bases). The CDR3 sequence is 13 residues long. The germline V gene encodes CDR1 MGHRA and CDR2 YSYEKL. Trimming pared 4 bases from V and 7 bases from J, leaving 11 bases between. CDR3 sequence reads: CASSPRVSQPQHF. The CDR3 DNA reads TGCGCCAGCAGCCCCAGGGTAAGCCAGCCCCAGCATTTT.

The chain uses TRBV3-1 (or the pseudogene TRBV3-2) and TRBJ1-1; no reliable D call. Germline lookup yields CDR1 LGHDT and CDR2 YNNKEL (reference sequence). The CDR3 is 14 residues long. The V and J ends lost 2 bases and 1 base respectively, with 8 bases between them. CDR3 DNA sequence: TGTGCCAGCAGCCAATTAATCGAGAACACTGAAGCTTTCTTT. It encodes CASSQLIENTEAFF.

The rearrangement joins TRBV19 to TRBJ2-2; D gene uncertain. The CDR3 totals 14 residues. Germline V gives CDR1 LNHDA, CDR2 SQIVND (reference sequence). Trimming stripped 5 bases from V and 4 bases from J, with 11 bases between. CDR3: CASSARSSTGELFF. The CDR3 nucleotides are TGTGCCAGTAGTGCCCGGAGCAGCACCGGGGAGCTGTTTTTT.

The chain joins TRBV7-3 to TRBJ2-5, with a weak D call TRBD1 (5 bases). The CDR3 covers 16 residues. CDR1 is SGHTA and CDR2 is FQGTGA in the germline V gene. V lost 1 base to trimming and J lost 5 bases, with 17 bases between them. CDR3 sequence: CASSLRGSSVGETQYF. The CDR3 nucleotides read TGTGCCAGCAGCTTAAGGGGCAGTTCGGTCGGGGAGACCCAGTACTTC.

V usage is TRBV4-3 and J usage is TRBJ2-7; D is perhaps TRBD2 (5 bases). The CDR3 spans 15 residues. Per the germline V gene, CDR1 is LGHNA and CDR2 is YSLEER. Trimming left V 4 bases short and J 3 bases short, with 16 bases between. DNA for the CDR3: TGCGCCAGCAGCCCCGCTTTTCGGGGAAACTACGAGCAGTACTTC. Protein sequence: CASSPAFRGNYEQYF.

V and J are TRBV11-2 and TRBJ1-2; a possible D gene is TRBD1 (5 bases). CDR3 length equals 14 residues. With 5 bases removed from V and 5 bases from J, the gap between germline ends came to 15 bases. Germline CDR1 SGHAT, CDR2 FQNNGV. For the CDR3, the DNA is TGTGCCAGCAGCCCCGTGGGGGTTGTGTATGGCTACACCTTC. The encoded protein is CASSPVGVVYGYTF.

In this sample, this clone turned up once. V and J are TRBV28 and TRBJ2-1; D may be TRBD1 (7 bases). The germline V gene has CDR1 MDHEN and CDR2 SYDVKM. The V end lost 6 bases, the J end lost 13 bases, and 16 bases lay between the germline ends. This CDR3 has 12 residues. The CDR3 DNA sequence: TGTGCCAGCAGCTACCGAGGAGGGGGCCAGTTCTTC. Protein sequence: CASSYRGGGQFF.

The chain links TRBV6-5 to TRBJ2-4; tentatively, D is TRBD2 (7 bases). Germline CDR1 and CDR2: MNHEY and SVGAGI. There are 13 residues in the CDR3. Trimming removed 11 bases from V and 0 bases from J, with 11 bases in between. As DNA, the CDR3 is TGTGCCGGGGAGGGGGTAGCCAAAAACATTCAGTACTTC. The encoded protein is CAGEGVAKNIQYF.

This chain uses TRBV12-2 with TRBJ1-4. TRBV12-2 is termed a pseudogene. The CDR3 extends over 14 amino acids. The DNA for the CDR3 is TGTGCAAGTCGCTTTAGGTGCCTTAATGAAAAACTGTTTTTT. It encodes CASRFRCLNEKLFF.

The chain's CDR3 is CASSQQGQLTYNEQFF. DNA for the CDR3: TGTGCCAGCAGCCAACAAGGACAGTTAACCTACAATGAGCAGTTCTTC. V and J are TRBV4-2 and TRBJ2-1; possible D gene TRBD1, 6 bases. The germline gives CDR1 LGHNA, CDR2 YNFKEQ. Trimming cost V 2 bases and J 2 bases, with 13 bases left between them. The CDR3 is 16 amino acids.

The chain uses TRBV11-1 and TRBJ2-7, with D possibly being TRBD1 (5 bases). Looked up from germline, CDR1 is SGHAT and CDR2 is FQDESV (reference sequence). The V gene lost 2 bases and the J gene lost 2 bases, with 10 bases spanning the gap. The CDR3 covers 14 residues. Here the CDR3 reads CASSLQGDPYEQYF. CDR3 nucleotides: TGTGCCAGCAGCTTACAGGGCGACCCCTACGAGCAGTACTTC. Full variable domain (remainder filled in from reference TRBV11-1 and TRBJ2-7): EAEVAQSPRYKITEKSQAVAFWCDPISGHATLYWYRQILGQGPELLVQFQDESVVDDSQLPKDRFSAERLKGVDSTLKIQPAELGDSAMYLCASSLQGDPYEQYFGPGTRLTVT.

This clone was detected only once. The gene calls are TRBV3-1 (or the pseudogene TRBV3-2) and TRBJ2-2, with D tentatively TRBD1 (5 bases). V lost 3 bases, J lost 0 bases, and 8 bases lay in between. This CDR3 comprises 15 residues. CDR1 LGHDT and CDR2 YNNKEL come from the germline V gene (reference sequence). Here the CDR3 reads CASSHRTPNTGELFF. The CDR3 bases are TGTGCCAGCAGCCATCGGACACCGAACACCGGGGAGCTGTTTTTT.

The count of this clone is one. The chain is built from TRBV6-5 and TRBJ1-1; no reliable D call. This CDR3 is built from 12 residues. Germline V lookup: CDR1 MNHEY, CDR2 SVGAGI. Trimming pared 6 bases from V and 5 bases from J, leaving 10 bases between. The CDR3 spells CASRPPGTEAFF. Here the CDR3 DNA reads TGTGCCAGCAGGCCCCCCGGGACTGAAGCTTTCTTT.

The gene calls are TRBV11-2 and TRBJ1-5; the match to TRBD1 covers 8 bases. V was pared by 0 bases and J by 3 bases, with 7 bases of the junction left unmatched. The length of the CDR3 is 17 residues. The germline V gene has CDR1 SGHAT and CDR2 FQNNGV. CDR3 bases: TGTGCCAGCAGCTTAGAAGTGACAGGGGCCCCCAATCAGCCCCAGCATTTT. As protein: CASSLEVTGAPNQPQHF.

V gene TRBV5-5 combines with J gene TRBJ1-4; TRBD1 aligns across 8 bases. With 4 bases clipped from V and 3 bases from J, the junction kept 8 bases outside the gene matches. CDR3 length: 16 amino acids. Germline lookup yields CDR1 SGHKS and CDR2 YYEKEE (reference sequence). The CDR3 region is CASSPLTGGPNEKLFF. The CDR3 DNA reads TGTGCCAGCAGCCCACTTACAGGGGGTCCTAATGAAAAACTGTTTTTT. Using reference TRBV5-5 and TRBJ1-4 for the parts outside the CDR3, the full variable domain is DAGVTQSPTHLIKTRGQQVTLRCSPISGHKSVSWYQQVLGQGPQFIFQYYEKEERGRGNFPDRFSARQFPNYSSELNVNALLLGDSALYLCASSPLTGGPNEKLFFGSGTQLSVL.

This clone has only a few counts. Additional DNA sequences in this sample encode the identical CDR3. This rearrangement joins TRBV4-3 to TRBJ2-3; D is undetermined. In germline, CDR1 is LGHNA, CDR2 YSLEER. This CDR3 spans 14 amino acids. Trimming removed 0 bases from V and 0 bases from J, with 4 bases in between. CDR3 in DNA: TGCGCCAGCAGCCAAGATGGCAGCACAGATACGCAGTATTTT. Protein: CASSQDGSTDTQYF.

The V gene is TRBV11-2, the J gene TRBJ2-2; TRBD2 might be the D (6 bases). The germline gives CDR1 SGHAT, CDR2 FQNNGV. The CDR3 has 14 residues. V shed 1 base and J shed 6 bases, with 9 bases lying between them. In DNA, the CDR3 is TGTGCCAGCAGCTTAGTGCGGGACTCCGGGGAGCTGTTTTTT. It specifies CASSLVRDSGELFF.

This clone was picked up one time. This chain joins TRBV9 and TRBJ1-3, with TRBD1 as a possible D gene (5 bases). Per the germline V gene, CDR1 is SGDLS and CDR2 is YYNGEE. V was shortened by 3 bases and J by 7 bases, with 11 bases between the two germline ends. CDR3 length equals 13 residues. The DNA for the CDR3 is TGTGCCAGCAGCGAGAGGGACGGGAACACCATATATTTT. Encoded protein: CASSERDGNTIYF.

The chain links TRBV2 to TRBJ1-5, with a tentative D call TRBD1 (5 bases). Trimming shortened V by 7 bases and J by 1 base, and 14 bases separated the two germline ends. The CDR3 covers 15 residues. Germline CDR1 is SNHLY and CDR2 is FYNNEI. The chain's CDR3 is CASTLQGVSNQPQHF. The CDR3 nucleotides are TGTGCCAGCACCCTCCAGGGCGTGAGCAATCAGCCCCAGCATTTT.

The gene calls are TRBV5-1 and TRBJ2-7; no clear D gene. The CDR3 has 17 residues. Trimming removed 4 bases at V and 2 bases at J, with 22 bases between. Germline values: CDR1 SGHRS, CDR2 YFSETQ. CDR3 protein: CASSRNPVEGRPYEQYF. The CDR3 region has the DNA TGCGCCAGCAGCCGGAACCCCGTTGAAGGACGGCCCTACGAGCAGTACTTC.

The chain joins TRBV9 to TRBJ1-2; 8 bases align to TRBD1. The CDR3 sequence is 15 residues long. V trimming: 0 bases; J trimming: 4 bases; junction bases outside the gene matches: 5. The germline CDR1 and CDR2 sequences are SGDLS and YYNGEE. In DNA form, the CDR3 reads TGTGCCAGCAGCGTAGGCAGGGGGCTCATCTATGGCTACACCTTC. Translated: CASSVGRGLIYGYTF.